The 24 T cell receptor beta chains below were found in one sample sequenced in a study of kidney transplant recipient with SARS-CoV-2 infection. Via MiXCR, TCRdb re-called the reads, giving one row per CDR3 protein. The sample holds 200,000 to 250,000 distinct CDR3 sequences; 25% to 35% are singletons and the top ten take about 7%. This specimen consisted of a blood sample, obtained at baseline and around day 110 from a kidney transplant recipient. Receptors originate from a male patient aged 25 to 39 who had COVID-19 and was a kidney transplant recipient. A subset of T cells may come from the graft donor.

About this clonotype itself: This may come from a read error, since a much larger clone is one base off. Since the CDR3 does not end with the conserved phenylalanine or tryptophan, this likely comes from a read error. The DNA is omitted, as the CDR3 cannot be located on it reliably, and the CDR3 follows TCRdb's listing. This chain links TRBV12-2 with TRBJ1-2; the D call TRBD1 from the table was never checked on the DNA. TRBV12-2 is given as a pseudogene. The CDR3 is 17 residues long, counting both termini. The CDR3 sequence is CASRLRLTPRKTYGYTS.

With respect to this clonotype: A clone one base away is much larger, so this may be a read error. The chain has TRBV6-6 and TRBJ1-2; D is unresolved. Germline CDR1 MNHNY, CDR2 SVGAGI (reference sequence). V was shortened by 0 bases and J by 1 base, with 6 bases between the two germline ends. The CDR3 is 14 amino acids. The CDR3 loop is CASSYSRDNYGYTF. In nucleotides, the CDR3 is TGTGCCAGCAGTTACTCAAGGGATAACTATGGCTACACCTTC.

This clonotype was observed many times. The chain has TRBV9 and TRBJ1-2; TRBD1 agrees at 7 bases. The V gene's germline CDR1 is SGDLS and CDR2 YYNGEE. The V gene end was trimmed by 4 bases and the J gene end by 6 bases; junction bases not matched to a gene: 9. The CDR3 contains 14 residues. The CDR3: CASSQTGYRNGYTF. As DNA, the CDR3 is TGTGCCAGCAGCCAGACAGGGTATAGGAATGGCTACACCTTC.

This clonotype turned up a few times. This rearrangement joins TRBV5-1 to TRBJ2-1, with 9 positions matching TRBD2. Germline CDR1 is SGHRS and CDR2 is YFSETQ. J gave up 1 base and V 2 bases, and 4 bases lay outside the gene matches. The CDR3 covers 16 residues. The CDR3 DNA sequence: TGCGCCAGCAGCTTTAGCGGGGGTAAATCCTACAATGAGCAGTTCTTC. Translated, it gives CASSFSGGKSYNEQFF.

This clonotype was detected many times. The V call is TRBV7-1, the J call TRBJ1-2, with no clear D. TRBV7-1 is labeled an ORF, and its function is uncertain. This CDR3 has 17 amino acids. Trimming stripped 5 bases from V and 4 bases from J, with 23 bases between. CDR3 in amino acids: CASSDCSHEGKTYGYTF. In DNA form, the CDR3 reads TGTGCCAGCAGCGACTGCTCTCACGAGGGAAAGACCTATGGCTACACCTTC.

This clonotype was seen ten or more times. V gene TRBV15 combines with J gene TRBJ2-1; 7 nucleotides agree with TRBD1. CDR3 size: 14 residues. CDR1 and CDR2 from the germline V gene are LNHNV and YYDKDF (reference sequence). The V segment lost 8 bases and the J segment 3 bases; nucleotides outside the gene matches: 7. CDR3: CATGRDSFYNEQFF. The CDR3 bases are TGTGCCACCGGTAGGGACAGTTTCTACAATGAGCAGTTCTTC.

To note about this clonotype: This could be a read error, since a much larger clone is one nucleotide away. The chain links TRBV6-8 to TRBJ1-6; a weak D match, TRBD1 (6 bases). This CDR3 has 13 residues. Germline lookup yields CDR1 MNHGY and CDR2 SAAAGT. Trimming removed 7 bases from V and 5 bases from J, with 9 bases in between. The CDR3 bases are TGTGCCAGCAATTCAGGGGATAATTCACCCCTCCACTTT. This gives the protein CASNSGDNSPLHF.

Turning to this clonotype: Just one base apart from a much larger clone, this may be a read error. The rearrangement joins TRBV21-1 to TRBJ1-2. TRBV21-1 is a pseudogene segment. The CDR3 runs 11 residues. In DNA form, the CDR3 reads TGTGCCAGCAGCAAAAGGTGTGGCTACACCTTC. Residues: CASSKRCGYTF.

The rearrangement uses TRBV29-1 and TRBJ2-1, with 9 positions matching TRBD2. Germline V gene sequence: CDR1 SQVTM, CDR2 ANQGSEA. This CDR3 spans 14 amino acids. V lost 2 bases to trimming and J lost 7 bases; unmatched junction nucleotides: 6. CDR3 DNA: TGCAGCGTTGAAATAGCGGGAGTAGTTAATGAGCAGTTCTTC. It codes for CSVEIAGVVNEQFF.

Worth noting for this clonotype: A much larger clone lies one base from this, so it may be a read error. J is TRBJ1-2 and V is TRBV16, with D unclear. Germline values: CDR1 KGHSY, CDR2 FQNENV. The CDR3 spans 17 residues. The CDR3 DNA reads as TGTGCCAGCAGCCGCCCAACGGTCGTTAGAAAGACCTATGGCCACACCTTC. Its protein is CASSRPTVVRKTYGHTF.

The chain is built from TRBV12-5 and TRBJ2-1; 10 bases match TRBD2. J gave up 12 bases and V 0 bases, and 14 bases lay outside the gene matches. The CDR3 length is 17 residues. The germline CDR1 and CDR2 sequences are LGHNT and FRNRAP. The CDR3 coding sequence is TGTGCTAGTGGTTTGGTACCTGGGACTAGCGCTAGTAGAGTGCAGTTCTTC. Protein product: CASGLVPGTSASRVQFF.

On this clonotype: Given a much more abundant clone one base away, this may be a read error. V is TRBV6-5 and J is TRBJ1-2, with TRBD1 as a possible D gene (5 bases). The germline V gene has CDR1 MNHEY and CDR2 SVGAGI. The CDR3 loop spans 14 amino acids. Trimming cost V 5 bases and J 7 bases, with 17 bases left between them. The CDR3 protein is CASSEGRGLGGYTF. CDR3 coding DNA: TGTGCCAGCAGTGAAGGTCGGGGACTCGGTGGCTACACCTTC.

Of note for this clonotype: A read error may be the cause here, since a much bigger clone is one base away. The V and J genes are TRBV5-5 and TRBJ2-7; D ambiguous. The assigned J gene may be wrong: the sequence end matches TRBJ2-5 better. From germline, CDR1 is SGHKS and CDR2 YYEKEE (reference sequence). This CDR3 region has 11 residues. The CDR3 spells CASGPEKTQYF. CDR3 bases: TGTGCCAGCGGCCCTGAGAAGACCCAGTACTTC.

As regards this clonotype: It may be a read error: a sequence one base away is much more abundant. The chain is built from TRBV6-8 and TRBJ2-5, with D perhaps TRBD1 (5 bases). The CDR3 runs to 15 residues. Looked up from germline, CDR1 is MNHGY and CDR2 is SAAAGT. CDR3 sequence reads: CARSYFSTAQETQYF. The DNA of the CDR3 is TGTGCCAGAAGTTACTTTTCGACAGCCCAAGAGACCCAGTACTTC.

This clonotype was recorded many times. V usage is TRBV14 and J usage is TRBJ2-1, with 11 positions matching TRBD2. CDR3 length: 19 residues. The germline V gene has CDR1 SGHDN and CDR2 FVKESK. Losses at the gene ends were 0 bases for V and 0 bases for J; bases not matched to a gene: 7. The CDR3 nucleotides read TGTGCCAGCAGCCAAGAGGACCGACTAGCGGGGAGCTCCTACAATGAGCAGTTCTTC. This translates into CASSQEDRLAGSSYNEQFF.

Remarks on this clonotype: This sequence may be a read error, since a much larger clone differs from it by one base. DNA of the CDR3: TGTGCCAGCAGCTTAGCCGGGATAGAAAACACCATATATTTT. Protein: CASSLAGIENTIYF. The V and J genes are TRBV7-2 and TRBJ1-3; D is ambiguous. CDR3 length equals 14 residues. Germline lookup yields CDR1 SGHTA and CDR2 FQGNSA. V gave up 0 bases and J gave up 6 bases, with 9 bases separating them.

The chain uses TRBV3-1 and TRBJ1-1; no reliable D call. The germline gives CDR1 LGHDT, CDR2 YNNKEL (reference sequence). The V gene lost 5 bases and the J gene lost 4 bases, with 23 bases spanning the gap. There are 17 residues in the CDR3. The CDR3 DNA is TGTGCCAGCAGCATACGATATCCCATTTCAATTCGCACTGAAGCTTTCTTT. Its translation is CASSIRYPISIRTEAFF.

The sample holds many counts of this clonotype. V and J are TRBV5-6 and TRBJ1-2; D is unresolved. V gave up 7 bases and J gave up 4 bases, with 23 bases separating them. Germline CDR1 SGHDT, CDR2 YYEEEE. This CDR3 contains 16 residues. The CDR3 loop reads CASLGINSRKTYGYTF. The CDR3 DNA sequence: TGTGCCAGCTTGGGGATCAATAGTCGAAAGACCTATGGCTACACCTTC.

This clonotype was detected many times. The V and J genes are TRBV10-1 and TRBJ1-2; D is undetermined. CDR3 length: 17 amino acids. With 5 bases removed from V and 4 bases from J, the gap between germline ends came to 23 bases. Germline V gene data show CDR1 as WNHNN and CDR2 as SYGVQD (reference sequence). In DNA form, the CDR3 reads TGCGCCAGCAGTCGGGAGGGAAGATCGCGAAAGACCTATGGCTACACCTTC. This translates into CASSREGRSRKTYGYTF.

This clonotype was seen many times. The chain is built from TRBV7-3 and TRBJ2-3; D is perhaps TRBD1 or TRBD2 (5 bases each). The CDR3 length is 19 residues. Germline CDR1 reads SGHTA; CDR2 reads FQGTGA. V was trimmed by 1 base and J by 1 base, leaving 21 bases between them. The DNA for the CDR3 is TGTGCCAGCAGCTTAATTGTAGCCTCGGGGCAGGGAGGCACAGATACGCAGTATTTT. It translates to CASSLIVASGQGGTDTQYF.

In this sample, this clonotype turned up many times. J is TRBJ2-7 and V is TRBV6-2 or TRBV6-3; D perhaps matches TRBD2 (5 bases). The CDR3 runs to 16 residues. Deletions cut 1 base from V and 7 bases from J, with 20 bases between. CDR1 and CDR2 from the germline V gene are MNHEY and SVGEGT. CDR3 sequence reads: CASSYYSPAATGEQYF. DNA for the CDR3: TGTGCCAGCAGTTACTACTCACCGGCCGCGACGGGGGAGCAGTACTTC.

Remarks on this clonotype: The junction differs from germline at one of its ends, possibly a read error. The chain uses TRBV10-1 and TRBJ1-1; D is unresolved. Germline CDR1 WNHNN, CDR2 SYGVQD (reference sequence). This CDR3 spans 13 amino acids. CDR3 sequence: CAGSPRPGGEAFF. The CDR3 region has the DNA TGCGCCGGCAGTCCCCGGCCGGGAGGGGAAGCTTTCTTT.

This clonotype was observed at least ten times. The J gene is TRBJ1-2, the V gene TRBV11-2, with D hard to call. Germline V gene sequence: CDR1 SGHAT, CDR2 FQNNGV. Between the trimmed V and J ends, which lost 5 bases and 4 bases, there was a span of 23 bases. The CDR3 is made up of 17 amino acids. This CDR3 reads CASSQLQTSRKTYGYTF. Here the CDR3 DNA reads TGTGCCAGCAGCCAATTGCAAACAAGCAGAAAGACCTATGGCTACACCTTC.

This clonotype was counted at least ten times. The V call is TRBV27, the J call TRBJ2-7, with no clear D. The CDR3 sequence is 12 residues long. Germline V CDR1 and CDR2: MNHEY, SMNVEV (reference sequence). The V end was cut by 3 bases, the J end by 7 bases, with 10 bases between. CDR3 DNA: TGTGCCAGCAGTTTTCTGATGGGGGAGCAGTACTTC. Translating it yields CASSFLMGEQYF.